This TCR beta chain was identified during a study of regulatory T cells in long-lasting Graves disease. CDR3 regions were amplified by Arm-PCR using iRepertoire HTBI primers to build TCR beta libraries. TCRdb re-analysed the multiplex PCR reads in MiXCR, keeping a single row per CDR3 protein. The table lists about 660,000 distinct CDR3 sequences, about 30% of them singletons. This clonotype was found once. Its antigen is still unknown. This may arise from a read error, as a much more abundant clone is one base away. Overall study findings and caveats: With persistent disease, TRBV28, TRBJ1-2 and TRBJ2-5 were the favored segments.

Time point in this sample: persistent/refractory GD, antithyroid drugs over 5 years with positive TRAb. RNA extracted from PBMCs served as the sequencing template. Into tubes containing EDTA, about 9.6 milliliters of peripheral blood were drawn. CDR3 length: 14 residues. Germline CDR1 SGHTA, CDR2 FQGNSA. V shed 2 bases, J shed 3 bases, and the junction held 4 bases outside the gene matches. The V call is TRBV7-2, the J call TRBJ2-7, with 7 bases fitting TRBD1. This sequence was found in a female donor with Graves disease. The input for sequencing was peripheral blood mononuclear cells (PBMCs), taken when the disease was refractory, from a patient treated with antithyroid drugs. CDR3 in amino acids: CTSSLQRQGYEQYF. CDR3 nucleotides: TGTACCAGCAGCTTACAGCGACAGGGCTACGAGCAGTACTTC.